This entry lists 12 T cell receptor beta chains sequenced from one sample in a study of CD8+CD57+ T cells in acquired aplastic anemia. Genomic DNA acted as the template from which TCR beta VDJ combination and CDR3 sequence profiling were carried out. TCRdb recomputed calls from the reads with MiXCR, one row per CDR3 protein. This sample yields around 180,000 distinct CDR3 sequences, of which 60% to 70% are seen a single time; roughly 44% belongs to the top ten. The sequenced sample consisted of sorted CD4+, CD8+, or CD8+CD57+ T cells (not recorded which) from PBMCs. All receptors come from a human donor in good health.

The chain has TRBV7-8 and TRBJ1-2, with D perhaps TRBD1 (5 bases). CDR1 is SGHVS, CDR2 FQNEAQ, per germline. The CDR3 length is 14 residues. Trimming removed 1 base at V and 7 bases at J, with 13 bases between. The CDR3 DNA reads as TGTGCCAGCAGCTTAGTAAAAGGGGCGGGTGGCTACACCTTC. Protein product: CASSLVKGAGGYTF.

Notes on this clonotype: The junction does not match germline at one end; this may be a read error. The chain employs TRBV10-3 and TRBJ2-5; 11 nucleotides agree with TRBD2. Germline CDR1 reads ENHRY; CDR2 reads SYGVKD. CDR3 size: 15 residues. CDR3 sequence (DNA): TGTGCCAGCAGTTCCGCTAGCGGGGGGAGGGAGACCCAGTACTTC. This translates into CASSSASGGRETQYF.

The chain combines TRBV24-1 with TRBJ2-7; D is possibly TRBD2 (6 bases). This CDR3 has 14 amino acids. Trimming took off 11 bases at V and 1 base at J, with 17 bases between the two ends. Germline assignment: CDR1 KGHDR and CDR2 SFDVKD. Written as DNA, the CDR3 is TGTGCCATCGGTTTGGAGGGGAGATCCTACGAGCAGTACTTC. Amino acids: CAIGLEGRSYEQYF.

The rearrangement joins TRBV12-3 or TRBV12-4 to TRBJ1-5; 7 bases align to TRBD1. The CDR3 contains 17 residues. After removal of 3 bases from V and 0 bases from J, the junction contained 8 bases not matched to a gene. The CDR3 spells CASSFRGTENSNQPQHF. CDR3 DNA: TGTGCCAGCAGTTTCCGTGGGACAGAGAATAGCAATCAGCCCCAGCATTTT.

Comments on this clonotype: The junction departs from germline at one end; a sequencing error may be responsible. The V and J genes are TRBV7-3 and TRBJ2-1, with 12 bases that match TRBD1. This CDR3 has 15 amino acids. Germline V gene sequence: CDR1 SGHTA, CDR2 FQGTGA. CDR3 coding DNA: TGCGCCAGCAGCTGGGACAGGGGGCTTGCCTACGAGCAGTTCTTC. It specifies CASSWDRGLAYEQFF.

The chain couples TRBV12-3 or TRBV12-4 to TRBJ2-7; maybe TRBD1 (5 bases). The CDR3 is made up of 13 amino acids. Trimming removed 6 bases from V and 3 bases from J, with 12 bases in between. The CDR3 spells CASSKLGDYEQYF. The CDR3 region has the DNA TGTGCCAGCAGCAAGTTAGGGGACTACGAGCAGTACTTC.

This clonotype was counted once. CDR3 sequence: CASSLVNSNEQFF. In DNA form, the CDR3 reads TGTGCCAGCAGCTTAGTCAACAGCAATGAGCAGTTCTTC. The chain couples TRBV7-9 to TRBJ2-1; D not resolved. Germline V lookup: CDR1 SEHNR, CDR2 FQNEAQ (reference sequence). Trimming stripped 1 base from V and 6 bases from J, with 7 bases between. This CDR3 has 13 residues.

This clonotype was seen repeatedly, ten times or more. The CDR3 here is CASSRGGGLAYNEQFF. The CDR3 DNA is TGTGCCAGCAGCCGAGGAGGGGGACTAGCCTACAATGAGCAGTTCTTC. The chain has TRBV11-3 and TRBJ2-1, with 8 positions matching TRBD2. The CDR3 runs 16 residues. Germline CDR1 reads SGHNT; CDR2 reads YENEEA. The V and J ends lost 5 bases and 2 bases, in that order; junction bases with no gene match: 8.

A word on this clonotype: A read error may be the cause here, since a much bigger clone is one base away. This chain connects TRBV5-6 to TRBJ2-7; D is uncertain. Looked up from germline, CDR1 is SGHDT and CDR2 is YYEEEE. This CDR3 comprises 14 residues. CDR3: CASSLRESAYERYF. The CDR3 bases are TGTGCCAGCAGCTTGCGTGAGTCTGCCTACGAGCGGTACTTC.

The chain uses TRBV5-1 and TRBJ2-3, with D uncertain. The length of the CDR3 is 14 residues. V was trimmed by 0 bases and J by 0 bases, leaving 5 bases between them. Per germline, CDR1 SGHRS and CDR2 YFSETQ. CDR3 coding DNA: TGCGCCAGCAGCTTGGTGGGGAGCACAGATACGCAGTATTTT. Its translation is CASSLVGSTDTQYF.

This sequence joins TRBV15 and TRBJ2-7; 8 bases are shared with TRBD1. V shed 2 bases, J shed 3 bases, and the junction held 9 bases outside the gene matches. The CDR3 runs to 16 residues. The V gene's germline CDR1 is LNHNV and CDR2 YYDKDF (reference sequence). Here the CDR3 DNA reads TGTGCCACCAGCAGACGTGGGACAGGCGGGGACTACGAGCAGTACTTC. Residues: CATSRRGTGGDYEQYF.

On this clonotype itself: The germline gene is not matched at one end of the junction; a read error may be the cause. The chain is built from TRBV9 and TRBJ2-3; TRBD2 matches 8 bases. The CDR3 totals 16 residues. Germline V gene lookup returns CDR1 SGDLS and CDR2 YYNGEE. The CDR3 spells CASSPTAGVVTDTQYF. CDR3 in DNA: TGTGCCAGCAGCCCAACAGCGGGGGTAGTCACAGATACGCAGTACTTT.